These 21 T cell receptor beta chains were sequenced from one sample in a study of cytomegalovirus exposure and HLA in healthy donors. With 60 Vbeta and 13 Jbeta primers, the PCR was carried out. Assay used: immunoSEQ multiplex PCR; TCRdb lists only in-frame clones, some missing. The table has under 200,000 clones, 65% to 90% seen once. Sequencing was done on a sample of PBMCs. The receptor source for this set is a young woman in good health and CMV-seronegative.

This clone has more than one count but fewer than ten. The chain joins TRBV7-2 to TRBJ1-3; no definite D call. The CDR3 runs 15 residues. Germline CDR1 reads SGHTA; CDR2 reads FQGNSA. V lost 6 bases and J 0 bases, leaving 12 bases between the germline ends. The chain's CDR3 is CASRPTVLSGNTIYF. The CDR3 nucleotides are TGTGCCAGCAGGCCTACAGTGCTCTCTGGAAACACCATATATTTT.

J is TRBJ2-7 and V is TRBV5-1; TRBD2 matches 8 bases. V trimming: 4 bases; J trimming: 4 bases; junction bases outside the gene matches: 10. This CDR3 has 15 amino acids. In germline, CDR1 is SGHRS, CDR2 YFSETQ. The CDR3 region is CASSRGGEGGYEQYF. The CDR3 nucleotides are TGCGCCAGCAGCCGGGGGGGGGAGGGAGGATACGAGCAGTACTTC.

The chain employs TRBV6-5 and TRBJ2-2, with D possibly being TRBD1 (6 bases). V was shortened by 5 bases and J by 5 bases, with 9 bases between the two germline ends. Germline values: CDR1 MNHEY, CDR2 SVGAGI. The CDR3 runs 13 residues. The CDR3 loop reads CASSRQETGELFF. Written as DNA, the CDR3 is TGTGCCAGCAGTCGACAGGAAACCGGGGAGCTGTTTTTT.

This clone was observed once. The chain joins TRBV28 to TRBJ1-5, with D tentatively TRBD1 (5 bases). The germline gives CDR1 MDHEN, CDR2 SYDVKM. The V and J ends lost 3 bases and 4 bases respectively, with 10 bases between them. The CDR3 spans 14 residues. The CDR3 region is CASSLPGLNQPQHF. The CDR3 DNA follows: TGTGCCAGCAGTTTGCCGGGACTAAATCAGCCCCAGCATTTT.

The chain joins TRBV7-9 to TRBJ1-3; 7 bases are a match to TRBD1. The CDR3 runs to 17 residues. The V gene end was trimmed by 0 bases and the J gene end by 4 bases; junction bases not matched to a gene: 9. Germline CDR1 reads SEHNR; CDR2 reads FQNEAQ (reference sequence). CDR3 bases: TGTGCCAGCAGCTTAGCGGCGACAGGGCCATCGGGAAACACCATATATTTT. Protein product: CASSLAATGPSGNTIYF.

This chain joins TRBV28 and TRBJ2-7; D uncertain. Trimming removed 10 bases at V and 3 bases at J, with 10 bases between. Germline V gene data show CDR1 as MDHEN and CDR2 as SYDVKM. CDR3 size: 11 residues. The CDR3 loop is CATLTGYEQYF. Written as DNA, the CDR3 is TGTGCCACCCTAACGGGCTACGAGCAGTACTTC.

The count of this clone is one. The chain joins TRBV28 to TRBJ2-3, with D unresolved. Germline lookup yields CDR1 MDHEN and CDR2 SYDVKM. Trimming removed 3 bases from V and 0 bases from J, with 13 bases in between. This CDR3 is 16 amino acids long. CDR3: CASSFGYSLSTDTQYF. CDR3 in DNA: TGTGCCAGCAGTTTCGGCTACAGCCTTAGCACAGATACGCAGTATTTT.

J is TRBJ2-2 and V is TRBV7-8; 15 positions match TRBD2. V lost 5 bases to trimming and J lost 1 base; unmatched junction nucleotides: 5. Germline V gene lookup returns CDR1 SGHVS and CDR2 FQNEAQ. This CDR3 spans 18 amino acids. DNA of the CDR3: TGTGCCAGCAGCCAGGGACTAGCGGGGGGCCTGAACACCGGGGAGCTGTTTTTT. Protein: CASSQGLAGGLNTGELFF.

The gene calls are TRBV9 and TRBJ1-3, with D perhaps matching TRBD1 (5 bases). V gave up 0 bases and J gave up 0 bases, with 7 bases separating them. Germline lookup yields CDR1 SGDLS and CDR2 YYNGEE. The CDR3 runs 15 residues. The chain's CDR3 is CASSVGGSSGNTIYF. CDR3 in DNA: TGTGCCAGCAGCGTAGGGGGCTCCTCTGGAAACACCATATATTTT. Looking up the rest from reference TRBV9 and TRBJ1-3 gives the full variable domain: DSGVTQTPKHLITATGQRVTLRCSPRSGDLSVYWYQQSLDQGLQFLIQYYNGEERAKGNILERFSAQQFPDLHSELNLSSLELGDSALYFCASSVGGSSGNTIYFGEGSWLTVV.

This chain joins TRBV28 and TRBJ1-5, with D possibly being TRBD1 (6 bases). Germline V CDR1 and CDR2: MDHEN, SYDVKM. The CDR3 covers 16 residues. V lost 5 bases to trimming and J lost 1 base, with 15 bases between them. The CDR3 is CASSRRRQGSNQPQHF. CDR3 coding DNA: TGTGCCAGCAGTCGCCGACGGCAGGGGAGCAATCAGCCCCAGCATTTT.

The chain uses TRBV19 and TRBJ2-7, with a weak D call TRBD1 (6 bases). The CDR3 covers 13 residues. Trimming left V 6 bases short and J 2 bases short, with 11 bases between. CDR1 and CDR2 from the germline V gene are LNHDA and SQIVND (reference sequence). The CDR3, as DNA: TGTGCCAGTAGGGGGGCGGGCCCCTACGAGCAGTACTTC. The encoded protein is CASRGAGPYEQYF.

This chain links TRBV18 with TRBJ1-1; tentative D call: TRBD1 (6 bases). Germline lookup yields CDR1 KGHSH and CDR2 LQKENI. V was shortened by 8 bases and J by 0 bases, with 10 bases between the two germline ends. The CDR3 runs 13 residues. The CDR3 DNA follows: TGTGCCAGCGCAGGGGCGTTGAACACTGAAGCTTTCTTT. This translates into CASAGALNTEAFF. The full variable domain, rest sourced from reference TRBV18 and TRBJ1-1, is NAGVMQNPRHLVRRRGQEARLRCSPMKGHSHVYWYRQLPEEGLKFMVYLQKENIIDESGMPKERFSAEFPKEGPSILRIQQVVRGDSAAYFCASAGALNTEAFFGQGTRLTVV.

In this sample, this clone turned up once. The chain employs TRBV4-1 and TRBJ2-5, with TRBD2 identical over 10 bases. Germline CDR1 MGHRA, CDR2 YSYEKL. With V trimmed by 3 bases and J by 5 bases, 6 bases remained unmatched. The CDR3 sequence is 15 residues long. Here the CDR3 DNA reads TGCGCCAGCAGCCAGGTCGAGACTAGCGGGGAGACCCAGTACTTC. Residues: CASSQVETSGETQYF.

This clone appeared once. The chain has TRBV30 and TRBJ2-7; perhaps TRBD2 as D (6 bases). The CDR3 is 17 residues long. CDR1 and CDR2 from the germline V gene are GTSNPN and SVGIG (reference sequence). V lost 4 bases and J 0 bases, leaving 22 bases between the germline ends. The CDR3, as DNA: TGTGCCTGGACCCCGGGAGTAGCTAGCCGGAGCTCCTACGAGCAGTACTTC. This gives the protein CAWTPGVASRSSYEQYF.

This chain links TRBV2 with TRBJ2-3; D remains unclear. Germline V gives CDR1 SNHLY, CDR2 FYNNEI. Trimming took off 7 bases at V and 4 bases at J, with 9 bases between the two ends. There are 12 residues in the CDR3. CDR3 residues: CASTLGADTQYF. The CDR3 nucleotides are TGTGCCAGCACGTTGGGCGCAGATACGCAGTATTTT.

This clone showed up just once. The rearrangement joins TRBV15 to TRBJ2-3; maybe TRBD1 (5 bases). Germline values: CDR1 LNHNV, CDR2 YYDKDF (reference sequence). The length of the CDR3 is 13 residues. V was clipped by 5 bases and J by 3 bases, with 9 bases between them. CDR3 sequence reads: CATSPHRTDTQYF. The CDR3 DNA follows: TGTGCCACCAGCCCTCACAGGACAGATACGCAGTATTTT.

This clone has only a few counts. The CDR3 nucleotides are TGTGCCAGCAGCAGATCTAGCGGCCTCGCTGAGCAGTTCTTC. This gives the protein CASSRSSGLAEQFF. V and J are TRBV6-5 and TRBJ2-1; 7 nucleotides agree with TRBD2. J gave up 9 bases and V 6 bases, and 11 bases lay outside the gene matches. Germline assignment: CDR1 MNHEY and CDR2 SVGAGI. The CDR3 extends over 14 amino acids.

The chain links TRBV5-8 to TRBJ2-1; 7 bases line up with TRBD1. After removal of 8 bases from V and 0 bases from J, the junction contained 5 bases not matched to a gene. In germline, CDR1 is SGHTS, CDR2 YDEGEE. The CDR3 is made up of 14 amino acids. The CDR3 bases are TGTGCCAGTTTCAGGGGGATCTCCTACAATGAGCAGTTCTTC. It specifies CASFRGISYNEQFF.

This chain joins TRBV21-1 and TRBJ2-7; the DNA was not used to check the table's D call, TRBD1. TRBV21-1 is designated a pseudogene. The CDR3 is 15 amino acids. For the CDR3, the DNA is TGTGCCAGCAGCACCGATCCTCCAGTTTCCTACGAGCAGTACTTC. Amino acids: CASSTDPPVSYEQYF.

The rearrangement links TRBV19 to TRBJ1-5; 7 bases line up with TRBD1. The CDR3 contains 14 residues. Looked up from germline, CDR1 is LNHDA and CDR2 is SQIVND (reference sequence). With 4 bases clipped from V and 0 bases from J, the junction kept 0 bases outside the gene matches. CDR3 sequence reads: CASSNRGSNQPQHF. The CDR3 nucleotides are TGTGCCAGTAGTAACAGGGGTAGCAATCAGCCCCAGCATTTT.

This chain uses TRBV30 with TRBJ1-6; no firm D call. This CDR3 contains 13 residues. Germline V gene lookup returns CDR1 GTSNPN and CDR2 SVGIG (reference sequence). Trimming pared 5 bases from V and 10 bases from J, leaving 15 bases between. CDR3 residues: CAWGWLLNSPLHF. CDR3 DNA sequence: TGTGCCTGGGGTTGGCTCCTTAACTCACCCCTCCACTTT.